This entry lists 30 T cell receptor beta chains sequenced from one sample in a study of blood T cell repertoires in COVID-19. Here immunoSEQ multiplex PCR was the method, and the copy in TCRdb shows in-frame clones only, minus some. The repertoire includes approximately 170,000 clones, around 85% of them detected once, and around 7% sits in the top ten. The sample comprised peripheral blood. All receptors come from a man aged 80 or over with COVID-19, enrolled during active disease.

J is TRBJ1-6 and V is TRBV2; 8 positions agree with TRBD1. The V and J ends lost 2 bases and 11 bases, in that order; junction bases with no gene match: 8. This CDR3 comprises 15 residues. Per germline, CDR1 SNHLY and CDR2 FYNNEI. The CDR3 sequence is CASSEPAQGAAPLHF. As DNA, the CDR3 is TGTGCCAGCAGTGAACCCGCCCAGGGGGCGGCACCCCTCCACTTT. The full variable domain, completed using reference TRBV2 and TRBJ1-6, is EPEVTQTPSHQVTQMGQEVILRCVPISNHLYFYWYRQILGQKVEFLVSFYNNEISEKSEIFDDQFSVERPDGSNFTLKIRSTKLEDSAMYFCASSEPAQGAAPLHFGNGTRLTVT.

The gene calls are TRBV3-1 (or the pseudogene TRBV3-2) and TRBJ1-3; D gene unclear. Looked up from germline, CDR1 is LGHDT and CDR2 is YNNKEL (reference sequence). The CDR3 consists of 14 residues. Trimming stripped 1 base from V and 4 bases from J, with 8 bases between. The CDR3 sequence is CASSQGLAGNTIYF. The CDR3 region has the DNA TGTGCCAGCAGCCAAGGGCTAGCCGGAAACACCATATATTTT.

The V and J genes are TRBV4-1 and TRBJ2-1; the D is unclear. The CDR3 spans 13 residues. Between the trimmed V and J ends, which lost 4 bases and 2 bases, there was a span of 6 bases. CDR1 and CDR2 from the germline V gene are MGHRA and YSYEKL. In DNA form, the CDR3 reads TGCGCCAGCAGCCCTAATGCCTACAATGAGCAGTTCTTC. Translation gives CASSPNAYNEQFF.

The chain couples TRBV2 to TRBJ1-2; TRBD1 matches 7 bases. Germline V CDR1 and CDR2: SNHLY, FYNNEI. After removal of 5 bases from V and 8 bases from J, the junction contained 2 bases not matched to a gene. There are 11 residues in the CDR3. CDR3 sequence reads: CASSQGDGYTF. The CDR3 DNA reads TGTGCCAGCAGTCAGGGGGACGGCTACACCTTC.

This chain links TRBV2 with TRBJ2-1; 10 nucleotides agree with TRBD2. The CDR3 extends over 14 amino acids. Germline values: CDR1 SNHLY, CDR2 FYNNEI. Trimming took 4 bases from V and 7 from J; bases not matched to a gene: 4. The CDR3 region has the DNA TGTGCCAGCAGTGTTGGACTAGCGGAAAATGAGCAGTTCTTC. Translation gives CASSVGLAENEQFF.

The chain joins TRBV4-1 to TRBJ1-5; 8 nucleotides match TRBD1. This CDR3 spans 14 amino acids. CDR1 and CDR2 from the germline V gene are MGHRA and YSYEKL. V was pared by 3 bases and J by 2 bases, with 0 bases of the junction left unmatched. Written as DNA, the CDR3 is TGCGCCAGCAGCCAGACAGGGGGCAATCAGCCCCAGCATTTT. Translating gives CASSQTGGNQPQHF.

This clone was recorded once. The V call is TRBV11-3, the J call TRBJ2-1; 9 nucleotides line up with TRBD2. With V trimmed by 0 bases and J by 5 bases, 8 bases remained unmatched. The germline V gene encodes CDR1 SGHNT and CDR2 YENEEA. The CDR3 is 17 residues long. Here the CDR3 reads CASSLDRGLASHNEQFF. For the CDR3, the DNA is TGTGCCAGCAGCTTAGATCGAGGACTAGCGTCCCACAATGAGCAGTTCTTC. The full variable domain, in which reference TRBV11-3 and TRBJ2-1 provide the parts outside the CDR3, is EAGVVQSPRYKIIEKKQPVAFWCNPISGHNTLYWYLQNLGQGPELLIRYENEEAVDDSQLPKDRFSAERLKGVDSTLKIQPAELGDSAVYLCASSLDRGLASHNEQFFGPGTRLTVL.

The chain combines TRBV29-1 with TRBJ1-4; TRBD1 agrees at 10 bases. J gave up 6 bases and V 6 bases, and 4 bases lay outside the gene matches. CDR1 and CDR2 from the germline V gene are SQVTM and ANQGSEA. CDR3 length: 13 amino acids. The CDR3 reads CSVPGTGDEKLFF. Here the CDR3 DNA reads TGCAGCGTCCCCGGGACAGGGGATGAAAAACTGTTTTTT.

This clone was found once. The gene calls are TRBV6-5 and TRBJ1-3; D not resolved. This CDR3 is built from 15 residues. The ends were cut back, 6 bases at V and 3 bases at J, with 15 bases in the middle. From germline, CDR1 is MNHEY and CDR2 SVGAGI. The CDR3 DNA reads TGTGCCAGCAGGAATTTCCGGGATGGTGGAAACACCATATATTTT. Protein: CASRNFRDGGNTIYF.

The CDR3 reads CASSLNGFYGYTF. The CDR3 nucleotides read TGTGCCAGCAGCTTAAACGGGTTCTATGGCTACACCTTC. The chain employs TRBV7-9 and TRBJ1-2, with D hard to call. The V end lost 2 bases, the J end lost 4 bases, and 8 bases lay between the germline ends. This CDR3 region has 13 residues. CDR1 and CDR2 from the germline V gene are SEHNR and FQNEAQ (reference sequence).

This chain uses TRBV19 with TRBJ2-3; D remains ambiguous. Germline CDR1 reads LNHDA; CDR2 reads SQIVND (reference sequence). The length of the CDR3 is 14 residues. Deletions cut 4 bases from V and 4 bases from J, with 12 bases between. The CDR3 loop is CASSKPEWPDTQYF. The CDR3 nucleotides read TGTGCCAGTAGTAAACCAGAATGGCCAGATACGCAGTATTTT.

The table lists this clone with a count of one. V and J are TRBV6-6 and TRBJ1-1; D is unresolved. Per the germline V gene, CDR1 is MNHNY and CDR2 is SVGAGI (reference sequence). The CDR3 spans 15 residues. Trimming shortened V by 0 bases and J by 1 base, and 9 bases separated the two germline ends. CDR3 residues: CASSYSRVRNTEAFF. DNA of the CDR3: TGTGCCAGCAGTTACTCGAGGGTGAGGAACACTGAAGCTTTCTTT.

The chain employs TRBV18 and TRBJ2-7; a possible D gene is TRBD2 (6 bases). CDR1 is KGHSH, CDR2 LQKENI, per germline. V lost 5 bases and J 1 base, leaving 12 bases between the germline ends. The CDR3 runs 14 residues. The CDR3 loop reads CASSYSSGSYEQYF. CDR3 bases: TGTGCCAGCTCATACAGTAGCGGTTCCTACGAGCAGTACTTC.

The CDR3 DNA reads as TGTGCCAGAAGCTTGGCAGGGGGGAGAGTTGAAGCTTTCTTT. Translating gives CARSLAGGRVEAFF. V is TRBV5-3 and J is TRBJ1-1, with 7 bases that match TRBD1. TRBV5-3 is an ORF; its function is uncertain. The CDR3 has 14 amino acids. V trimming: 0 bases; J trimming: 7 bases; junction bases outside the gene matches: 6.

This chain connects TRBV5-6 to TRBJ1-3; no firm D call. CDR3 length equals 14 residues. The V end lost 0 bases, the J end lost 1 base, and 5 bases lay between the germline ends. Germline V gene lookup returns CDR1 SGHDT and CDR2 YYEEEE. In DNA, the CDR3 is TGTGCCAGCAGCTTGGTCTTTTCTGGAAACACCATATATTTT. Amino acids: CASSLVFSGNTIYF.

The chain joins TRBV11-2 to TRBJ2-7, with a weak D call TRBD1 (6 bases). In germline, CDR1 is SGHAT, CDR2 FQNNGV. V gave up 4 bases and J gave up 2 bases, with 12 bases separating them. The CDR3 loop spans 14 amino acids. The CDR3 bases are TGTGCCAGCAGCTCATCACAGGGCCCCTACGAGCAGTACTTC. Its translation: CASSSSQGPYEQYF.

CDR3 coding DNA: TGTGCCAGCAGCCCATTCGCAGGGGGAACAGATACGCAGTATTTT. Its translation: CASSPFAGGTDTQYF. The chain employs TRBV7-8 and TRBJ2-3; TRBD1 matches at 7 bases. The CDR3 is 15 amino acids. Trimming took 5 bases from V and 3 from J; bases not matched to a gene: 8. Germline lookup yields CDR1 SGHVS and CDR2 FQNEAQ.

This rearrangement joins TRBV6-2 or TRBV6-3 to TRBJ1-4; D is uncertain. This CDR3 has 14 amino acids. The germline V gene encodes CDR1 MNHEY and CDR2 SVGEGT. V shed 2 bases and J shed 6 bases, with 10 bases lying between them. CDR3 bases: TGTGCCAGCAGTTACCGGAGAGAGCATGAAAAACTGTTTTTT. Its translation: CASSYRREHEKLFF.

This clone was recorded only once. The chain joins TRBV27 to TRBJ2-4, with D possibly TRBD1 on 6 matching bases. Germline lookup yields CDR1 MNHEY and CDR2 SMNVEV (reference sequence). The CDR3 is made up of 18 amino acids. The germline V and J ends were trimmed by 2 bases and 1 base, with 18 bases remaining between them. The CDR3 DNA reads as TGTGCCAGCAGTTTAATCCCTGACAGGTCGGCCGCCAAAAACATTCAGTACTTC. Residues: CASSLIPDRSAAKNIQYF.

With regard to this clone: Other DNA sequences in the same sample also yield this CDR3. The chain couples TRBV2 to TRBJ1-2; TRBD1 matches at 7 bases. The CDR3 has 13 amino acids. The ends lost 5 bases at V and 2 bases at J; junction bases unmatched: 2. Germline values: CDR1 SNHLY, CDR2 FYNNEI. CDR3 DNA: TGTGCCAGCAGTCCGGGACAGAACTATGGCTACACCTTC. Translation gives CASSPGQNYGYTF.

This chain connects TRBV29-1 to TRBJ2-1; TRBD2 might be the D (6 bases). V lost 3 bases and J lost 0, with 6 bases in between. The CDR3 runs to 13 residues. CDR1 SQVTM and CDR2 ANQGSEA come from the germline V gene. The CDR3 reads CSVDGGSYNEQFF. In nucleotides, the CDR3 is TGCAGCGTTGACGGGGGCTCCTACAATGAGCAGTTCTTC.

The V call is TRBV24-1, the J call TRBJ2-1; possible D gene TRBD1, 6 bases. Trimming shortened V by 0 bases and J by 8 bases, and 19 bases separated the two germline ends. Germline CDR1 is KGHDR and CDR2 is SFDVKD. The CDR3 covers 17 residues. The CDR3 sequence is CATSDLIWDTRRDEQFF. For the CDR3, the DNA is TGTGCCACCAGTGATTTGATTTGGGACACACGCAGGGATGAGCAGTTCTTC.

This sequence joins TRBV24-1 and TRBJ1-5; possible D gene TRBD1, 5 bases. The CDR3 is 15 amino acids. Trimming removed 6 bases at V and 4 bases at J, with 15 bases between. Germline CDR1 reads KGHDR; CDR2 reads SFDVKD. The CDR3 region has the DNA TGTGCCACCAGTCAGGCCGGGGGAGGAAATCAGCCCCAGCATTTT. Protein: CATSQAGGGNQPQHF.

The chain combines TRBV5-5 with TRBJ2-5, with D hard to call. The V gene lost 0 bases and the J gene lost 4 bases, with 7 bases spanning the gap. The CDR3 is made up of 13 amino acids. Germline CDR1 and CDR2: SGHKS and YYEKEE (reference sequence). CDR3 coding DNA: TGTGCCAGCAGCTTGGGGCAGTCAGAGACCCAGTACTTC. Translation: CASSLGQSETQYF.

This clone was observed a single time. This sequence joins TRBV5-1 and TRBJ2-7, with TRBD1 matching 7 bases. Germline V gene sequence: CDR1 SGHRS, CDR2 YFSETQ. The V gene end was trimmed by 1 base and the J gene end by 7 bases; junction bases not matched to a gene: 11. There are 15 residues in the CDR3. CDR3 in amino acids: CASSLLTGTAKEQYF. The CDR3 DNA reads as TGCGCCAGCAGCTTGTTGACCGGGACAGCGAAGGAGCAGTACTTC.

The rearrangement links TRBV6-5 to TRBJ1-3, with no clear D. The V and J ends lost 8 bases and 1 base respectively, with 12 bases between them. Germline-derived CDR1 and CDR2 are MNHEY and SVGAGI. The CDR3 runs 14 residues. CDR3 amino acids: CASRERESGNTIYF. CDR3 coding DNA: TGTGCCAGCCGGGAAAGGGAATCTGGAAACACCATATATTTT.

V gene TRBV10-3 combines with J gene TRBJ1-1, with TRBD1 identical over 8 bases. The length of the CDR3 is 16 residues. The ends lost 3 bases at V and 5 bases at J; junction bases unmatched: 11. The germline V gene has CDR1 ENHRY and CDR2 SYGVKD. The CDR3 coding sequence is TGTGCCATCAGTGACCGCGACAGGGGATGGAAAACTGAAGCTTTCTTT. Translated: CAISDRDRGWKTEAFF.

The chain combines TRBV3-1 (or the pseudogene TRBV3-2) with TRBJ1-2; D is possibly TRBD1 (6 bases). The CDR3 has 13 residues. Germline values: CDR1 LGHDT, CDR2 YNNKEL (reference sequence). V dropped 7 bases and J dropped 8 bases, with 17 bases sitting between them. The CDR3 spells CASTVGGAKGYTF. CDR3 DNA: TGTGCCAGCACCGTGGGGGGGGCGAAAGGCTACACCTTC.

The CDR3, as DNA: TGTGCCAGCAGGTTCGGGACACATAATAATTCACCCCTCCACTTT. Its protein is CASRFGTHNNSPLHF. The chain employs TRBV27 and TRBJ1-6; possible D gene TRBD1, 6 bases. In germline, CDR1 is MNHEY, CDR2 SMNVEV (reference sequence). The CDR3 is 15 residues long. Trimming left V 6 bases short and J 5 bases short, with 14 bases between.

The chain has TRBV4-1 and TRBJ2-5; 8 bases match TRBD2. V lost 4 bases to trimming and J lost 0 bases; unmatched junction nucleotides: 10. Germline V gives CDR1 MGHRA, CDR2 YSYEKL. The CDR3 length is 17 residues. The CDR3 reads CASSPLGAGGHQETQYF. The CDR3 coding sequence is TGCGCCAGCAGCCCCTTAGGGGCGGGGGGACACCAAGAGACCCAGTACTTC.